This TCR beta chain was identified during a study of follicular helper T cells after annual influenza vaccination. On this clone itself: The antigen remains unidentified.

The sample's time point: 2014-2015 season, 7 days after vaccination. The study's findings and limits: Day 7 ICOS+CD38+ clones later appeared mostly in ICOS-CD38- cTfh.

Between the trimmed V and J ends, which lost 5 bases and 2 bases, there was a span of 15 bases. This CDR3 has 15 residues. The germline V gene has CDR1 MDHEN and CDR2 SYDVKM. TCRdb's table, derived via immunoSEQ multiplex PCR, lists solely in-frame clones and lacks some. This table holds 9,500 or so clones, over 80% found once. This TCR was recovered from an adult who received the influenza vaccine. The chain joins TRBV28 to TRBJ2-5; D is possibly TRBD1 or TRBD2 (5 bases each). The sequenced sample was CXCR5- memory CD4+ T cells sorted from blood, obtained 7 days after influenza vaccination. The CDR3 DNA is TGTGCCAGCAGTCCCAAGGGGAGCGTTCAAGAGACCCAGTACTTC. Its protein product is CASSPKGSVQETQYF.